This TCR beta chain was captured by sequencing in a study of technical replicates of blood from a few donors. Germline assignment: CDR1 ENHRY and CDR2 SYGVKD. This CDR3 has 14 amino acids. V was cut by 2 bases and J by 3 bases, with 11 bases left in between. Produced via immunoSEQ multiplex PCR; TCRdb's table is partial and in-frame only. This sample has some 56,000 clones; 90% to 95% occur once, and the top ten carry about 3.2%. The source is a human donor in good health. Some clones in this sample may be carry-over from other donors' samples. The rearrangement joins TRBV10-3 to TRBJ2-7; maybe TRBD2 (6 bases). Sequenced: PBMCs. The CDR3 is CAISEPGLHYEQYF. CDR3 sequence (DNA): TGTGCCATCAGTGAGCCGGGACTCCACTACGAGCAGTACTTC.